In this sample, the clone carrying this TCR beta chain turned up a few times. Its antigen is undetermined. Other nucleotide sequences in the sample specify the same CDR3. The data belong to a study of shared clonotypes between healthy human individuals. Notes on the study in general: Researchers sampled blood only, noting tissue repertoires likely differ.

The CDR3 runs 12 residues. V lost 1 base, J lost 3 bases, and 3 bases lay in between. CDR1 is SEHNR and CDR2 is FQNEAQ in the germline V gene (reference sequence). Deep-level running was used for the assay. Several immunoSEQ 96-well plates shared each subset's DNA, each plate a replicate. Replicate PCRs run on unsorted PBMC used about 300 ng DNA, which was approximately 30,000 T cell genomes. Repertoires were generated with immunoSEQ multiplex PCR, while TCRdb's copy carries only in-frame clones and drops some. The sample carries 400,000 to 600,000 clones, about four fifths recorded once. The chain recombines TRBV7-9 with TRBJ2-5; no definite D call. The receptor's source is a woman between 35 and 50 years old in good health. Some clones in this sample may be carry-over from other donors' samples. The specimen sequenced was PBMCs. CDR3 sequence (DNA): TGTGCCAGCAGCTTAGACAAAGAGACCCAGTACTTC. Translated, it gives CASSLDKETQYF.